This entry is about one T cell receptor (beta chain). The primer mix had 60 Vbeta and 13 Jbeta primers. Using immunoSEQ multiplex PCR, the repertoire was profiled, and TCRdb retains in-frame clones only, with some absent. The sample holds 200,000 or so clones; around four fifths are singletons and the top ten take 6.5%. The sample belongs to a study of cytomegalovirus exposure and HLA in healthy donors. Looked up from germline, CDR1 is SSHAT and CDR2 is FNYEAQ (reference sequence). V was pared by 5 bases and J by 0 bases, with 7 bases between. This CDR3 has 13 residues. The chain joins TRBV7-7 to TRBJ1-1; D uncertain. The sequence derives from a woman aged 45-60 years in good health and CMV-seropositive. Sequencing was performed on PBMCs. The CDR3 DNA sequence: TGTGCCAGCAGCCTTCGGTTGAACACTGAAGCTTTCTTT. Amino acid sequence: CASSLRLNTEAFF.